What follows is one TCR beta chain and its context. Trimming at V came to 6 bases and at J to 0 bases, leaving 4 bases not matched to a gene. The CDR3 consists of 15 residues. Per germline, CDR1 MNHEY and CDR2 SMNVEV (reference sequence). The sample is drawn from a study of shared clonotypes between healthy human individuals. In the naive CD8 group, cells lacked CD45RO and were positively selected for CCR7, so terminally differentiated effector memory CD45RA+ cells were left out. Repertoires were generated with immunoSEQ multiplex PCR, while TCRdb's copy carries only in-frame clones and drops some. The table lists around 700,000 clones, 92% of them singletons.

This chain links TRBV27 with TRBJ2-3, with TRBD1 identical over 9 bases. The TCR was taken from a man younger than 40 in good health. The sequenced sample consisted of naive CD8+ T cells sorted from blood. The CDR3 loop is CASRQTGGSTDTQYF. For the CDR3, the DNA is TGTGCCAGCAGACAGACAGGGGGGAGCACAGATACGCAGTATTTT.